This T cell receptor (beta chain) was sequenced for a study of blood T cell repertoires in COVID-19 (dated by TCRdb to about 2020). At the level of the whole study: Samples covering the acute and convalescent phases of COVID-19 were provided by collaborators in the United States, Italy and Spain. The prospective study material was composed of cDNA or gDNA derived from T cells, B-cell-depleted T cells, or PBMCs. The repertoires were released in a freely available public database intended as a resource for research on the immune response to SARS-CoV-2. The samples were drawn from the first 160 participants of the ongoing ImmuneRACE study and from 950 to 1,500 subjects provided by 6 global collaborators. Where available, HLA class I and class II types were obtained from metadata supplied by the sample provider rather than from assay-based typing. Sample metadata almost always included a de-identified subject ID, COVID-19 status, age in years and sex. Deeply sampled blood TCRbeta repertoires from subjects exposed to, actively infected with, or recovered from COVID-19 were included in the dataset.

As regards this clone: The target of this receptor is not known. No base-level quality is on record; no much larger clone is a single base apart.

V lost 8 bases and J lost 6 bases; the stretch between them is 14 bases long. Inclusive of the bounding cysteine and phenylalanine, the CDR3 is 13 residues long. Here the CDR3 DNA is all that survives: 39 bases in frame from base 1. The CDR1 and CDR2 encoded by the germline V gene are MRHNA and SNTAGT. Each collaborating institution followed its own protocols to collect whole blood in K2EDTA tubes. Collaborator samples were shipped for TCRbeta analysis as frozen whole blood, isolated PBMCs, or DNA extracted from either sample type. Points the paper makes about the study in general: Clinical and demographic metadata were provided uncurated, with the amount varying by source and participant.

TCRbeta CDR3 regions were amplified from genomic DNA by means of the immunoSEQ Assay, a bias-controlled multiplex PCR. Per the authors' processing: The number of nucleated cells in each sample was estimated from the amplification of reference gene primers within the assay. To quantify the absolute abundance of each unique TCRbeta CDR3 rearrangement, sequence reads were collapsed and filtered. For each sample, productive Simpson clonality was calculated by taking the square root of Simpson's diversity index across productive rearrangements. The source is immuneACCESS, and TCRdb retained only in-frame sequences with V and J called. Part of the clones is not carried over; for the studies checked, unresolved V genes explain less than half of this, and the remainder is unexplained. V, J and clone size reflect that table, while D and trimming were determined from the DNA. The sample table records 90,000 to 120,000 clones; about three quarters of these occur just once. The ten largest clones capture around 4.5% of the sample.

The sample consisted of peripheral blood. The clonotype was recovered from a man aged 65 to 85 with acute or convalescent COVID-19. The sequence is built from TRBV6-4 and TRBJ2-1; the D gene remains uncertain. The nucleotide sequence is given as TGTGCCAGCGCGCAGGTGGGTGGCAATGAGCAGTTCTTC. Its product reads: CASAQVGGNEQFF.